These T cell receptor beta chains were read from a single sample in a study of cytomegalovirus exposure and HLA in healthy donors. TCRdb's copy holds only in-frame clones and misses some; the assay was immunoSEQ multiplex PCR. The sample has approximately 140,000 clones; about 80% are singletons. The sample consisted of PBMCs. The receptor set was obtained from a man between 18 and 29 years old in good health and CMV-seronegative. The CDR3 runs from the conserved cysteine through the conserved F or W. D genes are given only for firm matches. Not every row has a clone size; where given, it reads once, few, many or a size class.

d_gene: TRBD1
j_gene: TRBJ1-2
v_gene: TRBV29-1
abundance: NA
CDR3nt: TGCAGCGTTGAAGGAGGAGGAGGGGGCCTCTATGGCTACACCTTC
CDR3aa: CSVEGGGGGLYGYTF

d_gene: TRBD1
j_gene: TRBJ2-3
v_gene: TRBV11-1
abundance: few
CDR3nt: TGTGCCAGCAGCTTATTTGGGACAGGGTTGCCAGATACGCAGTATTTT
CDR3aa: CASSLFGTGLPDTQYF

d_gene: TRBD2
j_gene: TRBJ2-7
v_gene: TRBV10-2
abundance: few
CDR3nt: TGCGCCAGCAGTGAGTTTAGCGGGAGCTCCTACGAGCAGTACTTC
CDR3aa: CASSEFSGSSYEQYF

d_gene: TRBD2
j_gene: TRBJ2-5
v_gene: TRBV2
abundance: NA
CDR3nt: TGTGCCAGCCACCCTGGACTAGCGGGAGGTTTGGGAGAGACCCAGTACTTC
CDR3aa: CASHPGLAGGLGETQYF

d_gene: TRBD1
j_gene: TRBJ1-1
v_gene: TRBV5-1
abundance: NA
CDR3nt: TGCGCCAGCAGCTTGGTATCAGGGGGCAGGAGGGCTGAAGCTTTCTTT
CDR3aa: CASSLVSGGRRAEAFF

d_gene: TRBD1
j_gene: TRBJ1-5
v_gene: TRBV7-9
abundance: NA
CDR3nt: TGTGCCAGCAGCCGACAGGGGCGTCTTGGCAATCAGCCCCAGCATTTT
CDR3aa: CASSRQGRLGNQPQHF

d_gene: NA
j_gene: TRBJ2-5
v_gene: TRBV14
abundance: NA
CDR3nt: TGTGCCAGCACCCAGGGGCCGGCGGAGACCCAGTACTTC
CDR3aa: CASTQGPAETQYF

d_gene: NA
j_gene: TRBJ1-5
v_gene: TRBV28
abundance: NA
CDR3nt: TGTGCCAGCAGTCCCGCCATAGGGGGGGGCAATCAGCCCCAGCATTTT
CDR3aa: CASSPAIGGGNQPQHF

d_gene: NA
j_gene: TRBJ2-1
v_gene: TRBV25-1
abundance: NA
CDR3nt: TGTGCCAGCAGTCCCGCGGCAGGGTACAATGAGCAGTTCTTC
CDR3aa: CASSPAAGYNEQFF

d_gene: TRBD1
j_gene: TRBJ1-4
v_gene: TRBV9
abundance: NA
CDR3nt: TGTGCCAGCAGCGTAGCGACAGGGGGAGAAAAACTGTTTTTT
CDR3aa: CASSVATGGEKLFF

d_gene: NA
j_gene: TRBJ2-7
v_gene: TRBV6-1
abundance: few
CDR3nt: TGTGCCAGCAGTGTACGAGAGTCCTACGAGCAGTACTTC
CDR3aa: CASSVRESYEQYF

d_gene: NA
j_gene: TRBJ1-6
v_gene: TRBV6-4
abundance: NA
CDR3nt: TGTGCCAGCAGTGAGCAGGAAAGGTCACCCCTCCACTTT
CDR3aa: CASSEQERSPLHF

d_gene: NA
j_gene: TRBJ2-5
v_gene: TRBV27
abundance: NA
CDR3nt: TGTGCCAGCAGTTTTTTGGACAGCGAGACCCAGTACTTC
CDR3aa: CASSFLDSETQYF

d_gene: NA
j_gene: TRBJ2-1
v_gene: TRBV5-5
abundance: NA
CDR3nt: TGTGCCAGCAGCTTTGCTGAAGGGAGTAGCCACAATGAGCAGTTCTTC
CDR3aa: CASSFAEGSSHNEQFF

d_gene: NA
j_gene: TRBJ2-3
v_gene: TRBV28
abundance: once
CDR3nt: TGTGCCAGCAGTCCTATGCGGGACGCAAGAAAGGCAGATACGCAGTATTTT
CDR3aa: CASSPMRDARKADTQYF

d_gene: NA
j_gene: TRBJ1-1
v_gene: TRBV6-1
abundance: NA
CDR3nt: TGTGCCTCCACGGCGGGGAGAGAGGAAACTGAAGCTTTCTTT
CDR3aa: CASTAGREETEAFF

d_gene: NA
j_gene: TRBJ1-6
v_gene: TRBV6-6
abundance: NA
CDR3nt: TGTGCCAGCAGTTACGATACAAGTGGGCTTAATTCACCCCTCCACTTT
CDR3aa: CASSYDTSGLNSPLHF

d_gene: TRBD1
j_gene: TRBJ2-3
v_gene: TRBV10-1
abundance: NA
CDR3nt: TGCGCCAGCAGTGAGGGGCCACAGGGGGCCCGTACGCAGTATTTT
CDR3aa: CASSEGPQGARTQYF

d_gene: TRBD2
j_gene: TRBJ2-1
v_gene: TRBV7-8
abundance: NA
CDR3nt: TGTGCCAGCAGTCAGGAGCGGGAGCTCAATGAGCAGTTCTTC
CDR3aa: CASSQERELNEQFF

d_gene: NA
j_gene: TRBJ2-7
v_gene: TRBV7-2
abundance: NA
CDR3nt: TGTGCCAGCAGGCAGAACAGGGACGGTTACGAGCAGTACTTC
CDR3aa: CASRQNRDGYEQYF

d_gene: NA
j_gene: TRBJ2-7
v_gene: TRBV2
abundance: NA
CDR3nt: TGTGCCAGCAGCAGAGCAGGGGCGTACTCCTACGAGCAGTACTTC
CDR3aa: CASSRAGAYSYEQYF

d_gene: NA
j_gene: TRBJ1-3
v_gene: TRBV19
abundance: NA
CDR3nt: TGTGCCAGTAGACCGATGACGGGTCCCCGAAACACCATATATTTT
CDR3aa: CASRPMTGPRNTIYF

d_gene: TRBD1
j_gene: TRBJ1-5
v_gene: TRBV2
abundance: few
CDR3nt: TGTGCCAGCAGTGTCGATCGGGACAGGGGATTATTTGGCAATCAGCCCCAGCATTTT
CDR3aa: CASSVDRDRGLFGNQPQHF

d_gene: NA
j_gene: TRBJ2-1
v_gene: TRBV6-1
abundance: NA
CDR3nt: TGTGCCACGAGGGACTTTAACAATGAGCAGTTCTTC
CDR3aa: CATRDFNNEQFF

d_gene: NA
j_gene: TRBJ2-2
v_gene: TRBV5-6
abundance: few
CDR3nt: TGTGCCAGCAGCCGCCTCGGGGGAAACGGGGAGCTGTTTTTT
CDR3aa: CASSRLGGNGELFF

d_gene: TRBD2
j_gene: TRBJ2-7
v_gene: TRBV9
abundance: NA
CDR3nt: TGTGCCAGCAGCGTAGCCCCGGGGACCGGGAGCGGGAGAGACGAGCAGTACTTC
CDR3aa: CASSVAPGTGSGRDEQYF

d_gene: NA
j_gene: TRBJ2-1
v_gene: TRBV5-4
abundance: NA
CDR3nt: TGTGCCAGCAGCTTGGGGGGCAGGGGGGTTTACAATGAGCAGTTCTTC
CDR3aa: CASSLGGRGVYNEQFF

d_gene: NA
j_gene: TRBJ2-1
v_gene: TRBV30
abundance: once
CDR3nt: TGTGCCTGGAGCCCGGGACTCCGCAATGAGCAGTTCTTC
CDR3aa: CAWSPGLRNEQFF

d_gene: TRBD1
j_gene: TRBJ2-7
v_gene: TRBV6-6
abundance: NA
CDR3nt: TGTGCCAGCAGTTACGGGGACAGGGGATACGAGCAGTACTTC
CDR3aa: CASSYGDRGYEQYF

d_gene: NA
j_gene: TRBJ1-3
v_gene: TRBV6-1
abundance: NA
CDR3nt: TGTGCCAGCAGGAGACAGGACATCTCTGGAAACACCATATATTTT
CDR3aa: CASRRQDISGNTIYF

d_gene: TRBD1
j_gene: TRBJ2-7
v_gene: TRBV9
abundance: NA
CDR3nt: TGTGCCGCCACTCCAGTCCTAGGCTGGGACAGTGCTTTCTACGAGCAGTACTTC
CDR3aa: CAATPVLGWDSAFYEQYF

d_gene: TRBD1
j_gene: TRBJ2-7
v_gene: TRBV12-5
abundance: NA
CDR3nt: TGTGCTAGTGGCTATACAGGGGACAGGGGGTTGACTTTC
CDR3aa: CASGYTGDRGLTF

d_gene: NA
j_gene: TRBJ2-4
v_gene: TRBV15
abundance: few
CDR3nt: TGTGCCACCAGCCGCCAGGGGACCAACATTCAGTACTTC
CDR3aa: CATSRQGTNIQYF

d_gene: TRBD2
j_gene: TRBJ2-1
v_gene: TRBV5-1
abundance: NA
CDR3nt: TGCGCCAGCAGCGACCTTTCTAGCGGGGGGGCCAACAATGAGCAGTTCTTC
CDR3aa: CASSDLSSGGANNEQFF

d_gene: NA
j_gene: TRBJ1-3
v_gene: TRBV28
abundance: NA
CDR3nt: TGTGCCAGCGGGGATACGGACAGCGGACCTGGAAACACCATATATTTT
CDR3aa: CASGDTDSGPGNTIYF

d_gene: TRBD2
j_gene: TRBJ2-1
v_gene: TRBV4-2
abundance: once
CDR3nt: TGTGCCAGCAGCCTTACTAGCGGGAGGGCCGAAAAAGATGAGCAGTTCTTC
CDR3aa: CASSLTSGRAEKDEQFF

d_gene: NA
j_gene: TRBJ2-5
v_gene: TRBV15
abundance: NA
CDR3nt: TGTGCCACCAGCAGAGATGATCGGGAGACCCAGTACTTC
CDR3aa: CATSRDDRETQYF

d_gene: TRBD1
j_gene: TRBJ1-2
v_gene: TRBV27
abundance: NA
CDR3nt: TGTGCCAGCAGTTTATGGGGACAGGGGGCGCCGTTCGGTGGCTACACCTTC
CDR3aa: CASSLWGQGAPFGGYTF

d_gene: TRBD1
j_gene: TRBJ2-7
v_gene: TRBV19
abundance: once
CDR3nt: TGTGCCAGTAGGGGACAGGGTTCCTACGAGCAGTACTTC
CDR3aa: CASRGQGSYEQYF

d_gene: NA
j_gene: TRBJ1-1
v_gene: TRBV27
abundance: once
CDR3nt: TGTGCCAGCAGTCCGGGGTCTGAAGCTTTCTTT
CDR3aa: CASSPGSEAFF

d_gene: NA
j_gene: TRBJ2-7
v_gene: TRBV28
abundance: few
CDR3nt: TGTGCCACCCAACTCGGGGGGCTAACCTACGAGCAGTACTTC
CDR3aa: CATQLGGLTYEQYF

d_gene: TRBD2
j_gene: TRBJ2-7
v_gene: TRBV7-8
abundance: NA
CDR3nt: TGTGCCAGCAGCGTAAGCGGGGGCTCTACCTACGAGCAGTACTTC
CDR3aa: CASSVSGGSTYEQYF

d_gene: NA
j_gene: TRBJ1-1
v_gene: TRBV4-2
abundance: NA
CDR3nt: TGTGCCAGCAGCCAAGACAGGGCCTCGACTGAAGCTTTCTTT
CDR3aa: CASSQDRASTEAFF